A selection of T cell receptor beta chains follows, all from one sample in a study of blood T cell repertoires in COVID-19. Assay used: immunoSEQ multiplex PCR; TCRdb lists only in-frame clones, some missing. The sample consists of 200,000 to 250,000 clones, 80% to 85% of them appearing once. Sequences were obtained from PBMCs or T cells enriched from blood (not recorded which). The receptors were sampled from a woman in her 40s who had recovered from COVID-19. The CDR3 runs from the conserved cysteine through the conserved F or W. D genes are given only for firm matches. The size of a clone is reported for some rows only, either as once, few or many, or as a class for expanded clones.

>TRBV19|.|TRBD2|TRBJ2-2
CASRGPGLATGELFF
TGTGCCAGTAGAGGGCCGGGACTAGCGACCGGGGAGCTGTTTTTT
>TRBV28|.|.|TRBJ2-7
CASSPRTARFTYEQYF
TGTGCCAGCAGTCCTCGGACAGCGAGGTTCACCTACGAGCAGTACTTC
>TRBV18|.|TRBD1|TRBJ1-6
CASSRDRGPSPLHF
TGTGCCAGCTCACGGGACAGGGGCCCTTCACCCCTCCACTTT
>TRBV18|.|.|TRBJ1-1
CASSRDRNTEAFF
TGTGCCAGCTCACGAGACAGGAACACTGAAGCTTTCTTT
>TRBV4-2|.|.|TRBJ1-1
CASATRSLGVRMNTEAFF
TGTGCCAGCGCTACCCGGTCGTTGGGAGTCCGAATGAACACTGAAGCTTTCTTT
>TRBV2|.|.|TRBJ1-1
CASRGNGNEAFF
TGTGCCAGCAGGGGTAACGGGAATGAAGCTTTCTTT
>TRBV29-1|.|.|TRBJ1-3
CSVEANSGNTIYF
TGCAGCGTTGAGGCCAACTCTGGAAACACCATATATTTT
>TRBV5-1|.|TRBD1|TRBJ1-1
CASSGTGENTEAFF
TGCGCCAGCAGCGGAACAGGGGAGAACACTGAAGCTTTCTTT
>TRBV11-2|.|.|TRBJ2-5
CASSLQGLETQYF
TGTGCCAGCAGCTTACAGGGATTGGAGACCCAGTACTTC
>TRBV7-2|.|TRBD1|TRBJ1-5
CASSLPGQGLRPQHF
TGTGCCAGCAGCTTACCGGGACAGGGATTACGGCCCCAGCATTTT
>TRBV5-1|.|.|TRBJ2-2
CASSFFTGNTGELFF
TGCGCCAGCAGCTTCTTTACAGGGAACACCGGGGAGCTGTTTTTT
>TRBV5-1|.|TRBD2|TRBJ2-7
CASSWDTSGVYEQYF
TGCGCCAGCAGCTGGGACACTAGCGGGGTCTACGAGCAGTACTTC
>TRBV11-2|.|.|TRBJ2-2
CASSAPWRLFF
TGTGCCAGCAGCGCGCCTTGGAGGCTGTTTTTT
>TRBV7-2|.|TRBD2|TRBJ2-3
CASSLEGGSPATDTQYF
TGTGCCAGCAGCTTAGAAGGCGGGAGTCCCGCAACAGATACGCAGTATTTT
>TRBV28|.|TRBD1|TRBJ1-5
CASSSRRQGSNQPQHF
TGTGCCAGCAGTTCCCGCAGACAGGGTAGCAATCAGCCCCAGCATTTT
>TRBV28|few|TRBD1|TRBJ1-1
CASSTTGTGGTEAFF
TGTGCCAGCAGTACAACCGGGACAGGAGGCACTGAAGCTTTCTTT
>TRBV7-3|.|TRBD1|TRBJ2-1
CASSLGGQGDREQFF
TGTGCCAGCAGCTTAGGGGGACAGGGGGATCGTGAGCAGTTCTTC
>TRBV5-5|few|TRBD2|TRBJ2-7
CASSPGLAVYEQYF
TGTGCCAGCAGCCCGGGACTAGCGGTCTACGAGCAGTACTTC
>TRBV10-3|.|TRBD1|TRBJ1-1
CAISESGSRGANTEAFF
TGTGCCATCAGTGAGTCGGGGAGCAGGGGGGCGAACACTGAAGCTTTCTTT
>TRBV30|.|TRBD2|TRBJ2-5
CAWSEGTSETQYF
TGTGCCTGGAGTGAGGGGACTAGCGAGACCCAGTACTTC
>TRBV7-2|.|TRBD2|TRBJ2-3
CASLRTSGSMPDTQYF
TGTGCCAGCCTTAGGACTAGCGGGAGCATGCCAGATACGCAGTATTTT
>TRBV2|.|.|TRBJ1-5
CASNRQDEQPQHF
TGTGCCAGCAATCGACAGGATGAGCAGCCCCAGCATTTT
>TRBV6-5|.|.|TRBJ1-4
CASQGGLNEKLFF
TGTGCCAGCCAAGGAGGGCTAAATGAAAAACTGTTTTTT
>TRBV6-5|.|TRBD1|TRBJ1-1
CASNPTGFPEAFF
TGTGCCAGCAACCCGACAGGGTTTCCTGAAGCTTTCTTT
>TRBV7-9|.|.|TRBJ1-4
CASSLGPGANEKLFF
TGTGCCAGCAGCTTAGGTCCAGGGGCTAATGAAAAACTGTTTTTT
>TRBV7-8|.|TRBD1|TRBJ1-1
CASSTRTGMNTEAFF
TGTGCCAGCAGCACCAGGACAGGGATGAACACTGAAGCTTTCTTT